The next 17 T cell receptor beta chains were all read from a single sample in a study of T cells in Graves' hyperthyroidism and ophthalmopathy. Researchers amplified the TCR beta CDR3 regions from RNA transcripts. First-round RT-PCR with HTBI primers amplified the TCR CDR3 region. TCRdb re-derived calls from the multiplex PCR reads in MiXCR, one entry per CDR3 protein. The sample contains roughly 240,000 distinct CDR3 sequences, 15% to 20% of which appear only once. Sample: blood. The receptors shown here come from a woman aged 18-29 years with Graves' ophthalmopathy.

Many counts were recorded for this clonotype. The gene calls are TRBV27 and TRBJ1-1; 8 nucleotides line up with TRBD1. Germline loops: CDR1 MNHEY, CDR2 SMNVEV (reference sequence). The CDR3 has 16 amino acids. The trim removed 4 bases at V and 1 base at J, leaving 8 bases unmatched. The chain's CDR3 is CASSYIPGTGNTEAFF. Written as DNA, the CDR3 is TGTGCCAGCAGTTACATTCCCGGGACAGGGAACACTGAAGCTTTCTTT.

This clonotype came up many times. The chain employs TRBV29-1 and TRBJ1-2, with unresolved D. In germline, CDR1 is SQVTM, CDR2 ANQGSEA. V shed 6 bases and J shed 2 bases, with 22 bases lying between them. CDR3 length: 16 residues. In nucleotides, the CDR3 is TGCAGCGTCAGCCAATATCGGGAGCGAGCGAACTATGGCTACACCTTC. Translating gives CSVSQYRERANYGYTF. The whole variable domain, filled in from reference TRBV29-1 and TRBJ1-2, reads SAVISQKPSRDICQRGTSLTIQCQVDSQVTMMFWYRQQPGQSLTLIATANQGSEATYESGFVIDKFPISRPNLTFSTLTVSNMSPEDSSIYLCSVSQYRERANYGYTFGSGTRLTVV.

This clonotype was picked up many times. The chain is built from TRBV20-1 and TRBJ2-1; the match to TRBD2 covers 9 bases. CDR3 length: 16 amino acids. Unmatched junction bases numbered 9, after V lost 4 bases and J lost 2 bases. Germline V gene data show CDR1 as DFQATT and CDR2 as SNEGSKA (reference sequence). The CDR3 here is CSAKGLAGTTYNEQFF. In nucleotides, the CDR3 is TGCAGTGCTAAGGGGCTAGCGGGAACAACCTACAATGAGCAGTTCTTC.

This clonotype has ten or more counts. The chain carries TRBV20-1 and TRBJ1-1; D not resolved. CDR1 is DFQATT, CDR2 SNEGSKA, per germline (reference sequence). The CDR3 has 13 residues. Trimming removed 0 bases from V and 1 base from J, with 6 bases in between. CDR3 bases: TGCAGTGCTAGAGATTTCGGGAACACTGAAGCTTTCTTT. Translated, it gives CSARDFGNTEAFF.

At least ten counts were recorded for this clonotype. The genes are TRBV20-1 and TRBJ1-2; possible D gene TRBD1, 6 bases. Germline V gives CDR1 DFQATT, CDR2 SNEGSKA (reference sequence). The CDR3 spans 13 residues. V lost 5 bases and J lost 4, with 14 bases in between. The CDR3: CSASTGTTYGYTF. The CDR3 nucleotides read TGCAGTGCTTCCACCGGGACAACCTATGGCTACACCTTC.

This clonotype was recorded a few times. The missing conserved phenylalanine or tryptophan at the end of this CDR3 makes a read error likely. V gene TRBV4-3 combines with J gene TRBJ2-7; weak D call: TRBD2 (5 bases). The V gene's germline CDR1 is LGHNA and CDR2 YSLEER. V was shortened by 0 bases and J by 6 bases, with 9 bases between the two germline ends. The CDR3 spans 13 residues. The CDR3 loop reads CASSQDLAGEQYL. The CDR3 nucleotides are TGCGCCAGCAGCCAAGATCTCGCGGGCGAGCAGTACCTC.

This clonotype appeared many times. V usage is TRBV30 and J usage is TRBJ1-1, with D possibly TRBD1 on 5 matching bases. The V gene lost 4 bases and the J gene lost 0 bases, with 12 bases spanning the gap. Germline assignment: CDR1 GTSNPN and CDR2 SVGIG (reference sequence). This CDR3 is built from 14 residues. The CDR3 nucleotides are TGTGCCTGGACTCAGGGTTGGATGAACACTGAAGCTTTCTTT. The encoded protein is CAWTQGWMNTEAFF.

CDR3 coding DNA: TGTGCCAGCAGTCGGCTAGCGGGAGTAAGCCCACTCTCCCAAGAGACCCAGTACTTC. It specifies CASSRLAGVSPLSQETQYF. The genes are TRBV27 and TRBJ2-5; 10 bases agree with TRBD2. Germline loops: CDR1 MNHEY, CDR2 SMNVEV (reference sequence). The CDR3 is 19 residues long. Trimming cost V 5 bases and J 1 base; bases outside gene matches: 16.

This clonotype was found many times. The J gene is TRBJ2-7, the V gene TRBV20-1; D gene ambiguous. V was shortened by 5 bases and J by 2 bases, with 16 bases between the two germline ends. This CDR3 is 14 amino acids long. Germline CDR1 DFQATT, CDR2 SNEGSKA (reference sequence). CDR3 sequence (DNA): TGCAGTGCTCGTGCCAGCCCCCCCCCCTACGAGCAGTACTTC. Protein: CSARASPPPYEQYF.

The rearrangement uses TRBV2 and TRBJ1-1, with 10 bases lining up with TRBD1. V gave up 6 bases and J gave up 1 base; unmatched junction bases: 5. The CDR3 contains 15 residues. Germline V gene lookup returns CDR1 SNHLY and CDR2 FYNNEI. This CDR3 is CASSSGQGRNTEAFF. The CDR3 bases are TGTGCCAGCAGCTCGGGACAGGGGAGGAACACTGAAGCTTTCTTT.

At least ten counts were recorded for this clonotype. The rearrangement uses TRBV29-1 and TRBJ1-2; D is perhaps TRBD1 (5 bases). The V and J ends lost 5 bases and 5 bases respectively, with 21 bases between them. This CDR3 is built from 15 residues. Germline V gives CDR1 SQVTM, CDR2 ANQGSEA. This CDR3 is CSVSPRAGPTYGYTF. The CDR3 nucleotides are TGCAGCGTTTCTCCCAGGGCGGGACCAACGTATGGCTACACCTTC.

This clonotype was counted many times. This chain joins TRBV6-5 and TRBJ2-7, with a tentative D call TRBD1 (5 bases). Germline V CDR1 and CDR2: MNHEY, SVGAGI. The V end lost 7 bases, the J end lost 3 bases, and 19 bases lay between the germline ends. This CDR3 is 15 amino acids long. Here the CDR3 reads CASKLRSGSNYEQYF. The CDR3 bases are TGTGCCAGCAAGTTACGGTCAGGGTCTAACTACGAGCAGTACTTC.

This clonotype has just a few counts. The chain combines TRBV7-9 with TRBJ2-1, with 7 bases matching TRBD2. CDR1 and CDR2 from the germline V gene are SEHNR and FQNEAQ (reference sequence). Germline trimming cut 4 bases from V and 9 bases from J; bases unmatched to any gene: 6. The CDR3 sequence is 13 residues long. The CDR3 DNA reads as TGTGCCAGCAGCTATGTTGGGAGGGTTGAGCAGTTCTTC. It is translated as CASSYVGRVEQFF.

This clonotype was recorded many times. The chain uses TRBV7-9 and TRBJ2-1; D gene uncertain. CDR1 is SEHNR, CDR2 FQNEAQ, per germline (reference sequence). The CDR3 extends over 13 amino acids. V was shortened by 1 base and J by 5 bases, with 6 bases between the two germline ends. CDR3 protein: CASSLGLDNEQFF. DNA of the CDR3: TGTGCCAGCAGCTTAGGGTTGGACAATGAGCAGTTCTTC.

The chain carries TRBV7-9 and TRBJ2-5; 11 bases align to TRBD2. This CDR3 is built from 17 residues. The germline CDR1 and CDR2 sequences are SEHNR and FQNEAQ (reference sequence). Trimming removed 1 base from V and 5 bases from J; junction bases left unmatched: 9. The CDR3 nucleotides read TGTGCCAGCAGCTTAGGTGCTAGCGGGAGGATGGAGGAGACCCAGTACTTC. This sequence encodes CASSLGASGRMEETQYF.

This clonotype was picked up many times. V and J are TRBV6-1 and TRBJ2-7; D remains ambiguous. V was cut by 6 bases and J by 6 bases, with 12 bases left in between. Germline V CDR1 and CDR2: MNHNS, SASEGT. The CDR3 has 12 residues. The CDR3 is CASRERPSEQYF. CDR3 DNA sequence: TGTGCCAGCAGAGAAAGACCGAGCGAGCAGTACTTC.

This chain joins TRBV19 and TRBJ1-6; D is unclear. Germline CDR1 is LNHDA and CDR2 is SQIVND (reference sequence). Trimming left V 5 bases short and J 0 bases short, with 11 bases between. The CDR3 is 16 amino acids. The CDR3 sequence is CASSPRQDSYNSPLHF. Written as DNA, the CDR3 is TGTGCCAGTAGTCCCAGGCAGGACTCCTATAATTCACCCCTCCACTTT.